The clone carrying this T cell receptor beta chain turned up a few times. Via MiXCR, TCRdb re-called the 5' RACE reads, giving one row per CDR3 protein. This table has approximately 550,000 distinct CDR3 sequences, about 19% appearing once. The germline gives CDR1 LGHDT, CDR2 YNNKEL (reference sequence). The CDR3 covers 15 residues. Trimming took off 0 bases at V and 7 bases at J, with 13 bases between the two ends. This record belongs to a study of T cells after yellow fever vaccination. The specimen was PBMCs, collected 15 days after the yellow fever booster vaccination. The origin of this receptor is a man aged 25-45 years who received the YFV17D yellow fever vaccine. V and J are TRBV3-1 and TRBJ2-1; a possible D gene is TRBD2 (6 bases). The CDR3 here is CASSQDWWGDNEQFF. Written as DNA, the CDR3 is TGTGCCAGCAGCCAAGATTGGTGGGGGGATAATGAGCAGTTCTTC.